The TCR beta chain under discussion was sequenced for a study of siplizumab effects on memory and regulatory T cells. Profiling relied on immunoSEQ multiplex PCR, and the TCRdb table lists in-frame clones only, not all of them. The data contain more than 85,000 clones, 80% to 95% of them singletons. The CDR3 runs to 15 residues. V lost 2 bases, J lost 3 bases, and 14 bases lay in between. Germline V gives CDR1 SGDLS, CDR2 YYNGEE. This sequence joins TRBV9 and TRBJ1-1, with D perhaps TRBD1 (5 bases). The clonotype originates from a human donor in good health. The specimen sequenced was CD4+ T cells sorted from blood. The CDR3 DNA sequence: TGTGCCAGCAGCGTCCGGGGCGTAGGGGACACTGAAGCTTTCTTT. Translated: CASSVRGVGDTEAFF.